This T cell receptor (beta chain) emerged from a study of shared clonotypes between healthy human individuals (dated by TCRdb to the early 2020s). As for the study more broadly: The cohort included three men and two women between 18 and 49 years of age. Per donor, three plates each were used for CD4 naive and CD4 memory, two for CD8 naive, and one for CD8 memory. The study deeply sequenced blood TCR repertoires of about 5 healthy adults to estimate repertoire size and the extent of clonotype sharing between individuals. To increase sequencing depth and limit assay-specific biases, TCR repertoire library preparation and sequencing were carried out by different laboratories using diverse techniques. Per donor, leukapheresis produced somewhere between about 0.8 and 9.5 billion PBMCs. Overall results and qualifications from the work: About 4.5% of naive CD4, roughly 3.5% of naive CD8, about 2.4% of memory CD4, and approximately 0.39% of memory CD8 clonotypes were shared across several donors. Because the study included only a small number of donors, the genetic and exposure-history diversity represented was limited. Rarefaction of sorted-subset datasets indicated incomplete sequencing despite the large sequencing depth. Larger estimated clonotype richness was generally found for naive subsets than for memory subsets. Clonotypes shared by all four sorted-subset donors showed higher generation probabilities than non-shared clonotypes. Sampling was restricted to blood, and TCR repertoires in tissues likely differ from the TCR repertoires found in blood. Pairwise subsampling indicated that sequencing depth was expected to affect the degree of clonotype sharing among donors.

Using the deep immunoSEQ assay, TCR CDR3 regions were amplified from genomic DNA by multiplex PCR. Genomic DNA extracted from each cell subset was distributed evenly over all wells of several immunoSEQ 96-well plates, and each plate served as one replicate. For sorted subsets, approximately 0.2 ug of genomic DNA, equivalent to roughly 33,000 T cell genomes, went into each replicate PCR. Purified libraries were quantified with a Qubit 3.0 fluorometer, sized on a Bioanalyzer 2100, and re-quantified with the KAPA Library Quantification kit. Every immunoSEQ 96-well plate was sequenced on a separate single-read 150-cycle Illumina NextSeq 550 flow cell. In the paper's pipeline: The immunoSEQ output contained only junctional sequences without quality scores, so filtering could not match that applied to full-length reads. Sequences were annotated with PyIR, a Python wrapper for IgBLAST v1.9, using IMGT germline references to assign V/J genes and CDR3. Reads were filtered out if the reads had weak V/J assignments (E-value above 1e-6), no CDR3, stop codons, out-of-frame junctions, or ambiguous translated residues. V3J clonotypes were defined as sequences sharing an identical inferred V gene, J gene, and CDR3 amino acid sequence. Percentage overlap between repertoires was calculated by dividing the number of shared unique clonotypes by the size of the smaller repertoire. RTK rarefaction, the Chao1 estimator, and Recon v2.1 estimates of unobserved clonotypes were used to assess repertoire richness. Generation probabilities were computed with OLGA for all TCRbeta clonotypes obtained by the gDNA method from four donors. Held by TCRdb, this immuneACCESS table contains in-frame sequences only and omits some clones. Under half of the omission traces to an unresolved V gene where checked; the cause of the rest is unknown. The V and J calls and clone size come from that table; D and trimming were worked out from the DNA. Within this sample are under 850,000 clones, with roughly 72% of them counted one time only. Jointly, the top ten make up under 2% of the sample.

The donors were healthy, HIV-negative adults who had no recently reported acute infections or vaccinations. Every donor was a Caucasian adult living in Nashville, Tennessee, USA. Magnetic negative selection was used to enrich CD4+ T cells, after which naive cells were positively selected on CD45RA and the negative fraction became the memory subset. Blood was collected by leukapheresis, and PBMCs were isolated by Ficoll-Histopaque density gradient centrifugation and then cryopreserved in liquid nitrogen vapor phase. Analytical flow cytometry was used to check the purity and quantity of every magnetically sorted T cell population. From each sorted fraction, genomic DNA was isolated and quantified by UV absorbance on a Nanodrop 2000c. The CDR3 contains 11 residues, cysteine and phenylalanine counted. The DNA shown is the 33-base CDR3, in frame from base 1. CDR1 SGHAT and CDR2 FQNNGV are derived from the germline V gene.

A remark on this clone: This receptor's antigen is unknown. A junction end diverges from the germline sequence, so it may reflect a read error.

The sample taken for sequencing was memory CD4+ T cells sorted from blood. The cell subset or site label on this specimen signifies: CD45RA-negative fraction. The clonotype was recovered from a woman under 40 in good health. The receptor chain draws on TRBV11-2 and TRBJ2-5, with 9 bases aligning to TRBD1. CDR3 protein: CASSFRDREDF. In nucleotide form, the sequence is TGTGCCAGCAGCTTCCGGGACAGGGAGGACTTC.